These 18 T cell receptor beta chains originate from one sample sequenced in a study of T-cell reconstitution after alpha-beta-depleted transplantation in children. The library targeted TCRbeta and was prepared with unique molecular identifiers. TCRdb re-analysed the PCR reads in MiXCR, keeping a single row per CDR3 protein. The sample lists about 290,000 distinct CDR3 sequences, around 10% seen once, with roughly 7.1% in the top ten. The sample here was PBMCs, taken before TCRalphabeta/CD19-depleted stem cell transplant. Receptors were obtained from a boy under two years old with acute myeloid leukemia, due to receive a stem cell transplant.

This clonotype has at least ten counts. A read error may account for a junction end that differs from germline. The chain links TRBV5-1 to TRBJ2-7, with D possibly being TRBD1 or TRBD2 (6 bases each). CDR3 length equals 17 residues. Germline V CDR1 and CDR2: SGHRS, YFSETQ. CDR3 nucleotide sequence: TGCGCCTGCAGCTTGGTCGGGGACTGGCGGGACACCTACGAGCAGTACTTC. Translating gives CACSLVGDWRDTYEQYF.

In regard to this clonotype: A read error is possible here, since a much larger clone lies one base away. The J gene is TRBJ1-1, the V gene TRBV7-2; D unclear. Between the trimmed V and J ends, which lost 3 bases and 5 bases, there was a span of 19 bases. Germline loops: CDR1 SGHTA, CDR2 FQGNSA. The CDR3 is made up of 16 amino acids. CDR3 region: CASSFPGRGQRTEAFF. In DNA form, the CDR3 reads TGTGCCAGCAGCTTCCCAGGAAGAGGGCAACGAACTGAAGCTTTCTTT. The full variable domain, rest sourced from reference TRBV7-2 and TRBJ1-1, is GAGVSQSPSNKVTEKGKDVELRCDPISGHTALYWYRQSLGQGLEFLIYFQGNSAPDKSGLPSDRFSAERTGGSVSTLTIQRTQQEDSAVYLCASSFPGRGQRTEAFFGQGTRLTVV.

This clonotype was seen a handful of times. The genes are TRBV19 and TRBJ2-4; 9 bases are a match to TRBD2. CDR1 and CDR2 from the germline V gene are LNHDA and SQIVND (reference sequence). The V and J ends lost 2 bases and 0 bases, in that order; junction bases with no gene match: 14. This CDR3 region has 20 residues. The CDR3 bases are TGTGCCAGTAGTATACCGCGACTAGCGGTTGAGGGTCTAGCCAAAAACATTCAGTACTTC. Protein: CASSIPRLAVEGLAKNIQYF.

This clonotype was seen ten or more times. The genes are TRBV4-1 and TRBJ2-5; D is undetermined. CDR1 is MGHRA, CDR2 YSYEKL, per germline. Trimming left V 0 bases short and J 5 bases short, with 13 bases between. The CDR3 has 15 residues. As DNA, the CDR3 is TGCGCCAGCAGCCAAGAGGGCTATGAGTTGGAGACCCAGTACTTC. This sequence encodes CASSQEGYELETQYF.

This clonotype was picked up a small number of times. The chain has TRBV20-1 and TRBJ1-5; no reliable D call. Deletions cut 5 bases from V and 4 bases from J, with 15 bases between. This CDR3 contains 14 residues. Germline V CDR1 and CDR2: DFQATT, SNEGSKA (reference sequence). The CDR3 spells CSAEAGQPNQPQHF. CDR3 DNA sequence: TGCAGTGCTGAGGCCGGGCAGCCAAATCAGCCCCAGCATTTT.

This clonotype was detected many times. The chain is built from TRBV6-1 and TRBJ2-3; D is unresolved. The CDR3 length is 14 residues. The germline V gene has CDR1 MNHNS and CDR2 SASEGT. The ends were cut back, 7 bases at V and 2 bases at J, with 13 bases in the middle. The CDR3 bases are TGTGCCAGCAAACTAACGAGCGTCACAGATACGCAGTATTTT. Translating it yields CASKLTSVTDTQYF.

In this sample, this clonotype turned up many times. This chain links TRBV21-1 with TRBJ2-7; the DNA was not compared with TRBD2, the D call given in the table. TRBV21-1 is reported as a pseudogene. CDR3 size: 16 residues. The CDR3 nucleotides are TGTGCCAGCAGCCCAAAAAAAAAGGACGTCGGAGGAGGGCAGTACTTC. Translating gives CASSPKKKDVGGGQYF.

The chain links TRBV28 to TRBJ2-2; weak D call: TRBD1 (6 bases). V lost 4 bases and J lost 11, with 26 bases in between. This CDR3 contains 17 residues. Per the germline V gene, CDR1 is MDHEN and CDR2 is SYDVKM. CDR3 coding DNA: TGTGCCAGCAGTTCACGGGCACTCAGGGGATTGGGGGTCGAGCTGTTTTTT. Residues: CASSSRALRGLGVELFF. The full variable domain, in which reference TRBV28 and TRBJ2-2 provide the parts outside the CDR3, is DVKVTQSSRYLVKRTGEKVFLECVQDMDHENMFWYRQDPGLGLRLIYFSYDVKMKEKGDIPEGYSVSREKKERFSLILESASTNQTSMYLCASSSRALRGLGVELFFGEGSRLTVL.

This clonotype occurred many times. The chain recombines TRBV28 with TRBJ2-5, with a weak D call TRBD1 (6 bases). Germline CDR1 and CDR2: MDHEN and SYDVKM. The CDR3 extends over 14 amino acids. Trimming took off 2 bases at V and 4 bases at J, with 11 bases between the two ends. The CDR3 loop is CASSLMGAGETQYF. CDR3 sequence (DNA): TGTGCCAGCAGTTTAATGGGGGCTGGAGAGACCCAGTACTTC.

The sample holds many counts of this clonotype. V usage is TRBV6-5 and J usage is TRBJ2-6, with unresolved D. The CDR3 spans 15 residues. With 0 bases removed from V and 1 base from J, the gap between germline ends came to 4 bases. Germline-derived CDR1 and CDR2 are MNHEY and SVGAGI. The chain's CDR3 is CASSYSVSGANVLTF. The CDR3 nucleotides are TGTGCCAGCAGTTACTCGGTATCTGGGGCCAACGTCCTGACTTTC.

There are many counts of this clonotype. V gene TRBV7-9 combines with J gene TRBJ2-7; D may be TRBD1 (5 bases). Germline V lookup: CDR1 SEHNR, CDR2 FQNEAQ (reference sequence). The V end lost 4 bases, the J end lost 3 bases, and 7 bases lay between the germline ends. CDR3 length equals 12 residues. CDR3 sequence (DNA): TGTGCCAGCAGCTACGACAGCTACGAGCAGTACTTC. Its protein product is CASSYDSYEQYF.

The rearrangement joins TRBV5-1 to TRBJ2-3, with 13 bases lining up with TRBD2. CDR1 and CDR2 from the germline V gene are SGHRS and YFSETQ. The CDR3 has 16 amino acids. Trimming cost V 4 bases and J 1 base; bases outside gene matches: 3. CDR3 coding DNA: TGCGCCAGCAGCGTCGGGACTAGCGGGGGCACAGATACGCAGTATTTT. Translated: CASSVGTSGGTDTQYF.

The DNA of the CDR3 is TGTGCCAGCCGGGACAGTGGGCCTGAAAAACTGTTTTTT. Translated: CASRDSGPEKLFF. The chain recombines TRBV6-4 with TRBJ1-4, with 7 bases matching TRBD1. Germline-derived CDR1 and CDR2 are MRHNA and SNTAGT. J lost 7 bases, V lost 8 bases, and 7 bases had no gene match. The CDR3 length is 13 residues.

Only a few counts were recorded for this clonotype. CDR3 in amino acids: CASSSGSNIQYF. CDR3 nucleotides: TGTGCCAGCAGTAGCGGGAGCAACATTCAGTACTTC. This rearrangement joins TRBV12-3 or TRBV12-4 to TRBJ2-4; 8 nucleotides agree with TRBD2. The V gene end was trimmed by 5 bases and the J gene end by 7 bases; junction bases not matched to a gene: 1. CDR3 length: 12 residues.

This clonotype has a count of ten or more. The rearrangement joins TRBV27 to TRBJ1-6, with D possibly matching TRBD1 (6 bases). This CDR3 is 14 amino acids long. Trimming shortened V by 3 bases and J by 11 bases, and 14 bases separated the two germline ends. The germline V gene has CDR1 MNHEY and CDR2 SMNVEV (reference sequence). CDR3 in amino acids: CASSFWGAGTPLHF. For the CDR3, the DNA is TGTGCCAGCAGTTTTTGGGGGGCTGGGACACCCCTCCACTTT.

The rearrangement joins TRBV29-1 to TRBJ2-7; D may be TRBD1 (8 bases). CDR1 and CDR2 from the germline V gene are SQVTM and ANQGSEA. The CDR3 length is 13 residues. Trimming took 6 bases from V and 3 from J, leaving 15 bases between them. CDR3: CSVRTGRDYEQYF. DNA of the CDR3: TGCAGCGTGAGGACAGGGAGGGACTACGAGCAGTACTTC.

There are many counts of this clonotype. The gene calls are TRBV7-9 and TRBJ1-5; 7 positions agree with TRBD1. This CDR3 contains 15 residues. Germline assignment: CDR1 SEHNR and CDR2 FQNEAQ (reference sequence). Trimming took 1 base from V and 3 from J; bases not matched to a gene: 3. CDR3 region: CASSLGDSHNQPQHF. CDR3 bases: TGTGCCAGCAGCTTAGGGGACAGTCACAATCAGCCCCAGCATTTT.

The sample holds many counts of this clonotype. V gene TRBV7-2 combines with J gene TRBJ1-2; 8 bases agree with TRBD1. Germline assignment: CDR1 SGHTA and CDR2 FQGNSA. The ends lost 0 bases at V and 8 bases at J; junction bases unmatched: 5. The CDR3 loop spans 14 amino acids. This chain's CDR3 is CASSLASGGVGYTF. CDR3 nucleotides: TGTGCCAGCAGCTTAGCATCAGGGGGCGTAGGCTACACCTTC.